The 32 T cell receptor beta chains presented below share a single source sample, sequenced in a study of T cells in Graves' hyperthyroidism and ophthalmopathy. RNA transcripts gave rise to amplified TCR beta CDR3 regions. The TCR CDR3 first-round RT-PCR relied on the HTBI primer set. Each CDR3 protein gets one entry after TCRdb re-called the multiplex PCR reads with MiXCR. The data show roughly 250,000 distinct CDR3 sequences, with about 15% seen just once and around 28% held by the top ten. The sequenced sample consisted of blood. The receptors come from a woman in her late teens or twenties with Graves' ophthalmopathy.

This clonotype has just a few counts. The chain is built from TRBV10-1 and TRBJ2-3, with 8 bases matching TRBD2. Germline CDR1 WNHNN, CDR2 SYGVQD (reference sequence). There are 14 residues in the CDR3. V shed 7 bases, J shed 5 bases, and the junction held 8 bases outside the gene matches. In DNA, the CDR3 is TGCGCCAGCACTGATAGCGGGATGGGAGATACGCAGTATTTT. Translation gives CASTDSGMGDTQYF.

The gene calls are TRBV20-1 and TRBJ2-1; D may be TRBD1 or TRBD2 (5 bases each). V lost 3 bases to trimming and J lost 4 bases, with 16 bases between them. Germline values: CDR1 DFQATT, CDR2 SNEGSKA (reference sequence). The CDR3 has 15 residues. CDR3 nucleotide sequence: TGCAGTGCTAGTGACTACGGGCAGGGATACAATGAGCAGTTCTTC. It yields the protein CSASDYGQGYNEQFF.

Comments on this clonotype: This may be a read error, as it is one base from a much larger clone. This sequence joins TRBV9 and TRBJ1-5; D unclear. The germline V and J ends were trimmed by 0 bases and 13 bases, with 17 bases remaining between them. The CDR3 is 14 amino acids. Germline V gives CDR1 SGDLS, CDR2 YYNGEE. CDR3 protein: CASSVAWREARQHF. The CDR3 DNA follows: TGTGCCAGCAGCGTAGCTTGGCGGGAGGCCCGTCAGCATTTT.

This chain links TRBV6-1 with TRBJ2-2; TRBD2 matches at 7 bases. The CDR3 runs 17 residues. Germline lookup yields CDR1 MNHNS and CDR2 SASEGT. J gave up 7 bases and V 3 bases, and 14 bases lay outside the gene matches. The CDR3 is CASSETVWAGVSGELFF. The CDR3 DNA sequence: TGTGCCAGCAGTGAGACGGTTTGGGCGGGAGTAAGCGGGGAGCTGTTTTTT.

This clonotype showed up many times. V is TRBV12-3 or TRBV12-4 and J is TRBJ2-7; D may be TRBD1 or TRBD2 (6 bases each). Trimming shortened V by 2 bases and J by 6 bases, and 17 bases separated the two germline ends. The CDR3 is made up of 15 amino acids. The CDR3 bases are TGTGCCAGCAGTTTAAGGGGGGTGGGGGACGGCGAGCAGTACTTC. It encodes CASSLRGVGDGEQYF.

In its sample, this clonotype was seen once. The gene calls are TRBV7-9 and TRBJ2-7; 11 bases are shared with TRBD2. There are 12 residues in the CDR3. CDR1 SEHNR and CDR2 FQNEAQ come from the germline V gene (reference sequence). The V gene end was trimmed by 7 bases and the J gene end by 7 bases; junction bases not matched to a gene: 3. The CDR3 DNA is TGTGCCAGCATCCCTAGCGGGAGGGAGCAGTACTTC. This sequence encodes CASIPSGREQYF.

This clonotype was counted at least ten times. This rearrangement joins TRBV20-1 to TRBJ1-2, with 9 nucleotides matching TRBD1. This CDR3 spans 18 amino acids. V dropped 0 bases and J dropped 2; count of bases not matched to a gene: 13. The V gene's germline CDR1 is DFQATT and CDR2 SNEGSKA (reference sequence). CDR3 sequence: CSAREPRIGTGINYGYTF. In nucleotides, the CDR3 is TGCAGTGCTAGAGAACCACGAATTGGGACAGGGATCAACTATGGCTACACCTTC.

In regard to this clonotype: One base away lies a much larger clone, so this may be a sequencing read error. V gene TRBV25-1 combines with J gene TRBJ2-3, with TRBD2 matching over 8 bases. CDR3 length: 17 amino acids. The germline V gene encodes CDR1 MGHDK and CDR2 SYGVNS. CDR3 sequence reads: CANSHAWGGGSTDTQYF. CDR3 bases: TGTGCCAACAGTCACGCTTGGGGCGGGGGGAGCACAGATACGCAGTATTTT.

This clonotype has at least ten counts. The V and J genes are TRBV4-2 and TRBJ1-2, with D tentatively TRBD1 (5 bases). Trimming took off 3 bases at V and 3 bases at J, with 11 bases between the two ends. The CDR3 loop spans 14 amino acids. From germline, CDR1 is LGHNA and CDR2 YNFKEQ. The CDR3 region has the DNA TGTGCCAGCAGCCAGCGGACAAAGGACTATGGCTACACCTTC. It yields the protein CASSQRTKDYGYTF.

The rearrangement joins TRBV7-9 to TRBJ1-4; D gene ambiguous. Per germline, CDR1 SEHNR and CDR2 FQNEAQ (reference sequence). The CDR3 is 14 residues long. The V end was cut by 3 bases, the J end by 5 bases, with 10 bases between. In nucleotides, the CDR3 is TGTGCCAGCAGCTTTCCTGCGGGGAATGAAAAACTGTTTTTT. Amino acids: CASSFPAGNEKLFF.

This clonotype was picked up many times. The gene calls are TRBV27 and TRBJ2-5, with D unclear. The CDR3 consists of 16 residues. V lost 5 bases, J lost 2 bases, and 18 bases lay in between. Germline loops: CDR1 MNHEY, CDR2 SMNVEV (reference sequence). CDR3 residues: CASSPLRGGEQETQYF. The DNA for the CDR3 is TGTGCCAGCAGTCCCCTCAGAGGCGGTGAGCAAGAGACCCAGTACTTC.

The chain links TRBV5-1 to TRBJ1-2; TRBD1 is a possible D gene (6 bases). Germline CDR1 reads SGHRS; CDR2 reads YFSETQ. The V gene lost 5 bases and the J gene lost 6 bases, with 17 bases spanning the gap. This CDR3 region has 14 residues. The CDR3 DNA sequence: TGCGCCAGCAGTTCTGGGCAGGGGACACATGGCTACACCTTC. Translating gives CASSSGQGTHGYTF.

About this clonotype itself: It is unclear where the CDR3 begins or ends on the DNA, so no DNA is shown, and the CDR3 is as TCRdb lists it. The CDR3 protein is CASSFYICSARTGVIDTQYF. The V gene is TRBV11-2, the J gene TRBJ2-3; no check of the table's D call, TRBD1, against the DNA was made. Per the germline V gene, CDR1 is SGHAT and CDR2 is FQNNGV. The CDR3 spans 20 amino acids, including both terminal residues.

A remark on this clonotype: This likely comes from a read error, as the CDR3 has no conserved phenylalanine or tryptophan at its end. The chain has TRBV20-1 and TRBJ1-2; 12 bases match TRBD1. The CDR3 spans 16 residues. Per the germline V gene, CDR1 is DFQATT and CDR2 is SNEGSKA (reference sequence). Trimming removed 6 bases from V and 1 base from J; junction bases left unmatched: 9. CDR3 in DNA: TGCAGTGCCTGCCGGGGACAGGGGGCCATTAACTATGGCTACACCCTC. Translation gives CSACRGQGAINYGYTL.

This clonotype showed up just once. This chain links TRBV28 with TRBJ2-5; D is unclear. Trimming cost V 3 bases and J 2 bases, with 7 bases left between them. From germline, CDR1 is MDHEN and CDR2 SYDVKM. This CDR3 is 13 amino acids long. In nucleotides, the CDR3 is TGTGCCAGCAGTTTTCGGGTACAAGAGACCCAGTACTTC. This translates into CASSFRVQETQYF. Combining the CDR3 with reference TRBV28 and TRBJ2-5 gives the whole variable domain DVKVTQSSRYLVKRTGEKVFLECVQDMDHENMFWYRQDPGLGLRLIYFSYDVKMKEKGDIPEGYSVSREKKERFSLILESASTNQTSMYLCASSFRVQETQYFGPGTRLLVL.

This clonotype was detected many times. The rearrangement joins TRBV7-9 to TRBJ2-7; the D gene is possibly TRBD1 (5 bases). V lost 3 bases to trimming and J lost 5 bases, with 20 bases between them. Looked up from germline, CDR1 is SEHNR and CDR2 is FQNEAQ (reference sequence). This CDR3 comprises 16 residues. CDR3 DNA: TGTGCCAGCAGCTTTCTCTCGCCCACGACAGTGAACGAGCAGTACTTC. Protein: CASSFLSPTTVNEQYF.

This clonotype has ten or more counts. The chain employs TRBV27 and TRBJ2-5, with D possibly being TRBD1 or TRBD2 (5 bases each). Trimming pared 5 bases from V and 2 bases from J, leaving 18 bases between. CDR1 MNHEY and CDR2 SMNVEV come from the germline V gene (reference sequence). The CDR3 contains 16 residues. The CDR3 protein is CASSTRDPGPQETQYF. The CDR3 coding sequence is TGTGCCAGCAGTACCCGGGACCCCGGGCCGCAAGAGACCCAGTACTTC.

Here the CDR3 reads CASSIVGGTGELFF. In nucleotides, the CDR3 is TGTGCCAGTAGTATAGTCGGGGGCACCGGGGAGCTGTTTTTT. The chain recombines TRBV19 with TRBJ2-2, with TRBD2 as a possible D gene (6 bases). Trimming stripped 1 base from V and 4 bases from J, with 7 bases between. The CDR3 runs to 14 residues. CDR1 is LNHDA and CDR2 is SQIVND in the germline V gene (reference sequence). The variable domain in full, with the rest retrieved from reference TRBV19 and TRBJ2-2, is DGGITQSPKYLFRKEGQNVTLSCEQNLNHDAMYWYRQDPGQGLRLIYYSQIVNDFQKGDIAEGYSVSREKKESFPLTVTSAQKNPTAFYLCASSIVGGTGELFFGEGSRLTVL.

This chain connects TRBV20-1 to TRBJ2-3; 16 nucleotides match TRBD2. The length of the CDR3 is 19 residues. J gave up 0 bases and V 5 bases, and 11 bases lay outside the gene matches. The germline CDR1 and CDR2 sequences are DFQATT and SNEGSKA (reference sequence). As DNA, the CDR3 is TGCAGTGCTTTTCCTACGGGACTAGCGGGGGGGCATAGCACAGATACGCAGTATTTT. Encoded protein: CSAFPTGLAGGHSTDTQYF.

This clonotype was counted many times. V usage is TRBV7-9 and J usage is TRBJ1-1; possibly TRBD1 for D (5 bases). Germline V gene data show CDR1 as SEHNR and CDR2 as FQNEAQ (reference sequence). V was cut by 4 bases and J by 4 bases, with 16 bases left in between. The CDR3 covers 15 residues. The CDR3 coding sequence is TGTGCCAGCAGCTCCCCCGGAGTAGGGACCACTGAAGCTTTCTTT. It encodes CASSSPGVGTTEAFF.

This clonotype was seen many times. The chain recombines TRBV12-3 or TRBV12-4 with TRBJ1-6, with TRBD1 matching 10 bases. This CDR3 has 14 amino acids. V lost 5 bases and J lost 9; bases outside the gene matches: 4. The chain's CDR3 is CASSGQGVSSPLHF. The CDR3 nucleotides are TGTGCCAGCAGTGGACAGGGGGTCAGTTCACCCCTCCACTTT.

This clonotype was seen ten or more times. This chain joins TRBV28 and TRBJ1-1; a weak D match, TRBD1 (5 bases). This CDR3 has 17 residues. Trimming took off 6 bases at V and 2 bases at J, with 22 bases between the two ends. Per the germline V gene, CDR1 is MDHEN and CDR2 is SYDVKM. CDR3 region: CASSPNGGIRKNTEAFF. In nucleotides, the CDR3 is TGTGCCAGCAGCCCTAATGGGGGGATCCGTAAAAACACTGAAGCTTTCTTT.

As to this clonotype: Given a much more abundant clone one base away, this may be a read error. The chain links TRBV29-1 to TRBJ1-2; D call uncertain. In germline, CDR1 is SQVTM, CDR2 ANQGSEA. The CDR3 runs to 13 residues. For the CDR3, the DNA is TGCAGCGTTGAAGCTGCCTGGCGGGATGGCTGCACCTTC. Protein: CSVEAAWRDGCTF.

There are many counts of this clonotype. The chain employs TRBV11-2 and TRBJ2-5; D not resolved. The germline gives CDR1 SGHAT, CDR2 FQNNGV. Between the trimmed V and J ends, which lost 1 base and 2 bases, there was a span of 17 bases. The CDR3 has 17 residues. The DNA of the CDR3 is TGTGCCAGCAGCTTAGGGGCGACGCGGTGGGTACAAGAGACCCAGTACTTC. Its protein is CASSLGATRWVQETQYF.

In this sample, this clonotype turned up many times. The rearrangement uses TRBV24-1 and TRBJ2-7, with D hard to call. The CDR3 is 13 amino acids. V was trimmed by 3 bases and J by 3 bases, leaving 8 bases between them. Germline CDR1 KGHDR, CDR2 SFDVKD. CDR3 sequence: CATSDTDGYEQYF. CDR3 DNA sequence: TGTGCCACCAGTGATACGGACGGCTACGAGCAGTACTTC.

This clonotype has ten or more counts. In nucleotides, the CDR3 is TGTGCCAGCAGCTTGCAGGGGGCGGTCGAGCAGTACTTC. Its protein product is CASSLQGAVEQYF. The chain is built from TRBV5-8 and TRBJ2-7; 8 bases agree with TRBD1. This CDR3 is 13 amino acids long. The V segment lost 1 base and the J segment 6 bases; nucleotides outside the gene matches: 3. The germline V gene encodes CDR1 SGHTS and CDR2 YDEGEE.

The chain is built from TRBV4-1 and TRBJ2-7; no firm D call. Germline assignment: CDR1 MGHRA and CDR2 YSYEKL. CDR3 length equals 13 residues. V lost 4 bases and J lost 3, with 10 bases in between. Written as DNA, the CDR3 is TGCGCCAGCAGCCGAGTCTTAAGCTACGAGCAGTACTTC. Translated, it gives CASSRVLSYEQYF.

V and J are TRBV2 and TRBJ2-1, with 11 bases aligning to TRBD2. This CDR3 contains 15 residues. The trim removed 11 bases at V and 3 bases at J, leaving 9 bases unmatched. Germline V gene lookup returns CDR1 SNHLY and CDR2 FYNNEI. The CDR3 DNA reads TGTGCCCGCCAGGGTAGCGGGGGGGGCTACAATGAGCAGTTCTTC. Its protein is CARQGSGGGYNEQFF.

This clonotype was observed at least ten times. This rearrangement joins TRBV6-1 to TRBJ2-5, with D possibly being TRBD2 (7 bases). Germline lookup yields CDR1 MNHNS and CDR2 SASEGT. The CDR3 consists of 15 residues. V gave up 2 bases and J gave up 5 bases, with 15 bases separating them. This chain's CDR3 is CASSEWGGRGETQYF. DNA of the CDR3: TGTGCCAGCAGTGAATGGGGGGGCCGAGGGGAGACCCAGTACTTC.

There are many counts of this clonotype. The rearrangement uses TRBV12-3 or TRBV12-4 and TRBJ2-7; D may be TRBD2 (6 bases). The CDR3 loop spans 14 amino acids. Trimming shortened V by 5 bases and J by 3 bases, and 14 bases separated the two germline ends. Here the CDR3 DNA reads TGTGCCAGCAGTGCCGGGACTGGAAACTACGAGCAGTACTTC. It codes for CASSAGTGNYEQYF.

The V gene is TRBV6-1, the J gene TRBJ1-4, with 7 bases fitting TRBD1. V gave up 6 bases and J gave up 3 bases; unmatched junction bases: 13. Germline values: CDR1 MNHNS, CDR2 SASEGT. The CDR3 is 17 amino acids. CDR3 sequence reads: CASRARTEGASNEKLFF. CDR3 in DNA: TGTGCCAGCAGGGCTAGAACTGAGGGGGCATCTAATGAAAAACTGTTTTTT.

This clonotype was seen many times. This rearrangement joins TRBV18 to TRBJ2-1; tentative D call: TRBD2 (6 bases). The germline gives CDR1 KGHSH, CDR2 LQKENI. Trimming stripped 3 bases from V and 2 bases from J, with 17 bases between. The CDR3 consists of 17 residues. The CDR3 DNA reads TGTGCCAGCTCACCGATTGGAGGGTCGCGGACCTACAATGAGCAGTTCTTC. Its translation is CASSPIGGSRTYNEQFF. The whole variable domain, remainder taken from reference TRBV18 and TRBJ2-1, is NAGVMQNPRHLVRRRGQEARLRCSPMKGHSHVYWYRQLPEEGLKFMVYLQKENIIDESGMPKERFSAEFPKEGPSILRIQQVVRGDSAAYFCASSPIGGSRTYNEQFFGPGTRLTVL.